One TCR beta chain is described in this entry. Assay execution proceeded at the deep level. TCRdb keeps only in-frame clones here, not all; method: immunoSEQ multiplex PCR. This sample has under 550,000 clones, with 90% to 96% found just once. CDR3 size: 17 residues. J lost 4 bases, V lost 3 bases, and 10 bases had no gene match. Germline assignment: CDR1 MDHEN and CDR2 SYDVKM. This entry belongs to a study of shared clonotypes between healthy human individuals. The V call is TRBV28, the J call TRBJ2-1, with 9 nucleotides matching TRBD2. The receptor was derived from a woman younger than 45 in good health. Source material: naive CD4+ T cells sorted from blood. Subset denoted: CD45RA+ positively selected. CDR3 sequence (DNA): TGTGCCAGCAGTTTTGGCGGGAGGGCCCGAGGGTACAATGAGCAGTTCTTC. This encodes CASSFGGRARGYNEQFF.